These 19 T cell receptor beta chains were all obtained from the same sample, sequenced in a study of T cell responses to AZD1222 COVID-19 vaccine. Sequencing used immunoSEQ multiplex PCR; TCRdb keeps in-frame clones, though not all of them. Of about 84,000 clones detected, approximately 83% appear once; the ten largest clones hold 9% to 13%. Sequencing was performed on peripheral blood, taken 28 days after the second AZD1222 dose. The receptors were gathered from an adult who received the AZD1222 COVID-19 vaccine.

The rearrangement links TRBV10-3 to TRBJ1-1; 8 bases fit TRBD1. The J segment lost 4 bases and the V segment lost 5 bases, leaving 3 bases of the junction unmatched. Germline CDR1 reads ENHRY; CDR2 reads SYGVKD. The CDR3 is made up of 13 amino acids. CDR3 nucleotide sequence: TGTGCCATCAGTATCACAGGGGGCACTGAAGCTTTCTTT. Residues: CAISITGGTEAFF.

V usage is TRBV5-1 and J usage is TRBJ2-1; 9 bases line up with TRBD1. Looked up from germline, CDR1 is SGHRS and CDR2 is YFSETQ. With 4 bases clipped from V and 7 bases from J, the junction kept 12 bases outside the gene matches. This CDR3 spans 16 amino acids. The CDR3 DNA is TGCGCCAGCAGCGCACCGGGACAGGGAGGGTTGAATGAGCAGTTCTTC. The encoded protein is CASSAPGQGGLNEQFF.

The chain links TRBV4-2 to TRBJ2-2; TRBD1 aligns across 7 bases. The CDR3 consists of 16 residues. The V gene's germline CDR1 is LGHNA and CDR2 YNFKEQ. V was clipped by 4 bases and J by 1 base; unmatched bases: 6. Here the CDR3 DNA reads TGTGCCAGCAGCCCCCAGAGGGGGCAGAACACCGGGGAGCTGTTTTTT. Its translation is CASSPQRGQNTGELFF.

This chain links TRBV19 with TRBJ2-7; a possible D gene is TRBD2 (6 bases). This CDR3 contains 18 residues. The germline CDR1 and CDR2 sequences are LNHDA and SQIVND (reference sequence). The germline V and J ends were trimmed by 3 bases and 0 bases, with 21 bases remaining between them. CDR3 coding DNA: TGTGCCAGTAGTATGCGGTTTCGATTGGAGGGGTCCTCCTACGAGCAGTACTTC. Residues: CASSMRFRLEGSSYEQYF.

This clone was detected only a few times. V is TRBV7-2 and J is TRBJ1-5; D perhaps matches TRBD1 (6 bases). Germline V gene lookup returns CDR1 SGHTA and CDR2 FQGNSA. This CDR3 is built from 14 residues. With 0 bases removed from V and 5 bases from J, the gap between germline ends came to 8 bases. CDR3 region: CASSLAGGDQPQHF. Written as DNA, the CDR3 is TGTGCCAGCAGCTTAGCAGGGGGGGATCAGCCCCAGCATTTT.

The rearrangement links TRBV13 to TRBJ1-1, with D maybe TRBD1 (5 bases). The V end lost 3 bases, the J end lost 4 bases, and 9 bases lay between the germline ends. The V gene's germline CDR1 is PRHDT and CDR2 FYEKMQ (reference sequence). The length of the CDR3 is 13 residues. The chain's CDR3 is CASSLWQGTEAFF. The CDR3 DNA sequence: TGTGCCAGCAGCTTGTGGCAGGGCACTGAAGCTTTCTTT.

J is TRBJ1-1 and V is TRBV7-9; unclear D gene. V dropped 1 base and J dropped 3 bases, with 15 bases sitting between them. Germline lookup yields CDR1 SEHNR and CDR2 FQNEAQ (reference sequence). The CDR3 is 16 residues long. The CDR3, as DNA: TGTGCCAGCAGCTTAGGCGGGGTTTTCTTGGACACTGAAGCTTTCTTT. It encodes CASSLGGVFLDTEAFF.

J is TRBJ1-1 and V is TRBV4-3, with D perhaps TRBD1 (5 bases). Trimming shortened V by 1 base and J by 0 bases, and 9 bases separated the two germline ends. CDR3 length: 15 residues. Germline values: CDR1 LGHNA, CDR2 YSLEER. CDR3 region: CASSQGQSLNTEAFF. CDR3 nucleotides: TGCGCCAGCAGCCAAGGACAGTCTTTGAACACTGAAGCTTTCTTT.

The chain carries TRBV7-9 and TRBJ2-5; D remains ambiguous. V lost 1 base and J lost 0, with 6 bases in between. The CDR3 covers 14 residues. From germline, CDR1 is SEHNR and CDR2 FQNEAQ (reference sequence). The DNA for the CDR3 is TGTGCCAGCAGCTTAGTTATGGACCAAGAGACCCAGTACTTC. This translates into CASSLVMDQETQYF. Combining the CDR3 with reference TRBV7-9 and TRBJ2-5 gives the whole variable domain DTGVSQNPRHKITKRGQNVTFRCDPISEHNRLYWYRQTLGQGPEFLTYFQNEAQLEKSRLLSDRFSAERPKGSFSTLEIQRTEQGDSAMYLCASSLVMDQETQYFGPGTRLLVL.

The chain joins TRBV7-9 to TRBJ2-7; a weak D match, TRBD2 (6 bases). Germline lookup yields CDR1 SEHNR and CDR2 FQNEAQ (reference sequence). V shed 2 bases and J shed 0 bases, with 8 bases lying between them. The CDR3 length is 14 residues. The DNA of the CDR3 is TGTGCCAGCAGCTTATTCGGGAGCTCCTACGAGCAGTACTTC. Translating it yields CASSLFGSSYEQYF. Full variable domain (remainder filled in from reference TRBV7-9 and TRBJ2-7): DTGVSQNPRHKITKRGQNVTFRCDPISEHNRLYWYRQTLGQGPEFLTYFQNEAQLEKSRLLSDRFSAERPKGSFSTLEIQRTEQGDSAMYLCASSLFGSSYEQYFGPGTRLTVT.

This clone has a single count. The chain recombines TRBV5-1 with TRBJ2-7, with a tentative D call TRBD2 (5 bases). CDR3 size: 14 residues. V was clipped by 2 bases and J by 6 bases, with 15 bases between them. The germline gives CDR1 SGHRS, CDR2 YFSETQ. CDR3 sequence: CASSFRAPAGEQYF. In DNA form, the CDR3 reads TGCGCCAGCAGCTTCCGGGCCCCGGCGGGCGAGCAGTACTTC.

The rearrangement uses TRBV20-1 and TRBJ2-3; D not certain. This CDR3 spans 11 amino acids. Germline assignment: CDR1 DFQATT and CDR2 SNEGSKA (reference sequence). The V and J ends lost 7 bases and 6 bases respectively, with 11 bases between them. The CDR3 spells CSVPLSDTQYF. The CDR3 region has the DNA TGCAGTGTCCCGTTATCCGATACGCAGTATTTT.

This chain joins TRBV6-2 or TRBV6-3 and TRBJ2-7; D not resolved. Germline V CDR1 and CDR2: MNHEY, SVGEGT. V lost 0 bases to trimming and J lost 5 bases, with 5 bases between them. The CDR3 is made up of 12 amino acids. CDR3 region: CASSYSPHEQYF. The CDR3 bases are TGTGCCAGCAGTTACTCCCCCCACGAGCAGTACTTC.

A few counts support this clone. CDR3 sequence reads: CAISDRDRGNYEQYF. The CDR3 DNA reads as TGTGCCATCAGTGACCGGGACAGGGGGAACTACGAGCAGTACTTC. The chain combines TRBV10-3 with TRBJ2-7; 11 nucleotides align to TRBD1. V dropped 3 bases and J dropped 3; count of bases not matched to a gene: 4. The CDR3 has 15 residues. Germline CDR1 is ENHRY and CDR2 is SYGVKD.

The chain links TRBV4-3 to TRBJ1-1; a weak D match, TRBD1 (5 bases). V gave up 1 base and J gave up 0 bases, with 6 bases separating them. In germline, CDR1 is LGHNA, CDR2 YSLEER. This CDR3 is 14 amino acids long. The CDR3 is CASSQGQLNTEAFF. The CDR3 nucleotides are TGCGCCAGCAGCCAAGGACAGCTGAACACTGAAGCTTTCTTT.

The chain is built from TRBV28 and TRBJ1-3, with D maybe TRBD1 (5 bases). V gave up 4 bases and J gave up 4 bases, with 14 bases separating them. This CDR3 region has 15 residues. Germline CDR1 MDHEN, CDR2 SYDVKM. The CDR3 reads CASSSQGEKGNTIYF. The CDR3 DNA sequence: TGTGCCAGCAGTTCTCAGGGTGAAAAGGGAAACACCATATATTTT.

The V gene is TRBV4-3, the J gene TRBJ1-2, with 9 positions matching TRBD1. This CDR3 has 14 amino acids. The V gene's germline CDR1 is LGHNA and CDR2 YSLEER. V gave up 0 bases and J gave up 8 bases; unmatched junction bases: 4. CDR3 region: CASSQEQDRGGYTF. The CDR3 coding sequence is TGCGCCAGCAGCCAAGAGCAGGACAGGGGAGGCTACACCTTC.

The genes are TRBV12-5 and TRBJ1-1; no definite D call. The CDR3 has 14 amino acids. Germline V gene sequence: CDR1 LGHNT, CDR2 FRNRAP. Trimming took 1 base from V and 5 from J, leaving 11 bases between them. The DNA of the CDR3 is TGTGCTAGTGGTTTGGGAGGGTCGCGGACTGAAGCTTTCTTT. It specifies CASGLGGSRTEAFF.

This chain uses TRBV28 with TRBJ1-1, with no clear D. Germline V gene lookup returns CDR1 MDHEN and CDR2 SYDVKM. There are 13 residues in the CDR3. Trimming shortened V by 1 base and J by 4 bases, and 7 bases separated the two germline ends. CDR3 sequence (DNA): TGTGCCAGCAGTTTATATCCTGGCACTGAAGCTTTCTTT. Amino acid sequence: CASSLYPGTEAFF.